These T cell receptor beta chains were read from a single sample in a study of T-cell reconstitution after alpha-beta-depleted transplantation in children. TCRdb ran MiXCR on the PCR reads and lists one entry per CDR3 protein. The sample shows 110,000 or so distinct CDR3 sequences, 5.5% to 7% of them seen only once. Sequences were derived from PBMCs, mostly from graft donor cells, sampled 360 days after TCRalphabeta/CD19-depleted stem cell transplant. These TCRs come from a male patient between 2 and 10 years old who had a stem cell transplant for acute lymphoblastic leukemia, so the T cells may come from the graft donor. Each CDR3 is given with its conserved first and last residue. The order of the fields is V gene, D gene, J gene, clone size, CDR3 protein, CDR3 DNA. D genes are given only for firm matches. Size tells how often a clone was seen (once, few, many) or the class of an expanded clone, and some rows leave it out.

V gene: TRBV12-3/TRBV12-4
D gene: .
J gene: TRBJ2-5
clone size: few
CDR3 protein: CASSFLGSQETQYF
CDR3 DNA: TGTGCCAGCAGTTTCTTAGGGTCCCAAGAGACCCAGTACTTC

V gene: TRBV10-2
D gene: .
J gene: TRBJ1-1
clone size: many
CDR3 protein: CASSRRTANTEAFF
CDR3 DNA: TGCGCCAGCAGTAGAAGGACAGCGAACACTGAAGCTTTCTTT

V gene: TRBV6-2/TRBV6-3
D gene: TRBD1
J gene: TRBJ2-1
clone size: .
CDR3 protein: CASSSRGQRNEQFF
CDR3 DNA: TGTGCCAGCAGTTCCAGGGGGCAGAGGAATGAGCAGTTCTTC

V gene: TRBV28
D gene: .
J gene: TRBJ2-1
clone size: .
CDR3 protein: CASNSANSYNEQFF
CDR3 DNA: TGTGCCAGCAATTCGGCCAACTCCTACAATGAGCAGTTCTTC

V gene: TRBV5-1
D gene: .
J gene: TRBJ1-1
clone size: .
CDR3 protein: CASSLGAEGTEAFF
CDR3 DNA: TGCGCCAGCAGCTTGGGGGCGGAGGGTACTGAAGCTTTCTTT

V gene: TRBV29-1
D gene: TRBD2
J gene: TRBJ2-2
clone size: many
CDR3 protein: CSVEEPRAGGYTGELFF
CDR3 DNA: TGCAGCGTTGAAGAGCCACGAGCGGGGGGCTACACCGGGGAGCTGTTTTTT

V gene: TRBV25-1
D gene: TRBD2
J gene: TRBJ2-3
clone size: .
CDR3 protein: CASSEWASGDTQYF
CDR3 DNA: TGTGCCAGCAGTGAATGGGCTAGCGGAGATACGCAGTATTTT

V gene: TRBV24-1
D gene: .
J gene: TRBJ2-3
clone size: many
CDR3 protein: CATSDLQTRPSTDTQYF
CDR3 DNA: TGTGCCACCAGTGATTTGCAGACAAGACCGAGCACAGATACGCAGTATTTT

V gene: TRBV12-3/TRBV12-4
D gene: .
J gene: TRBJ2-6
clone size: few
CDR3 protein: CASIATGPPSWGANVLTF
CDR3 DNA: TGTGCCAGCATCGCGACAGGCCCTCCGTCGTGGGGGGCCAACGTCCTGACTTTC

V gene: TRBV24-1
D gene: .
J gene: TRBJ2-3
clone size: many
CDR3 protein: CATSDPTGPSTDTQYF
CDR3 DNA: TGTGCCACCAGTGACCCGACAGGCCCAAGCACAGATACGCAGTATTTT

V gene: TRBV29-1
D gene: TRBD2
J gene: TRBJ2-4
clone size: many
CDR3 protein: CSVEAPSGRGPKNIQYF
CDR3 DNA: TGCAGCGTTGAAGCTCCCAGCGGGAGAGGGCCCAAAAACATTCAGTACTTC

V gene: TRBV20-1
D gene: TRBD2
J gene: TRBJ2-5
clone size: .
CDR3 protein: CSANRAGAQETQYF
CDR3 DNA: TGCAGTGCAAACCGTGCGGGAGCGCAAGAGACCCAGTACTTC

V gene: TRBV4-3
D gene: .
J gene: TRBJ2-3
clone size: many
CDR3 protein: CASSQDVGDTQYF
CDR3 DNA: TGCGCCAGCAGCCAAGACGTGGGGGATACGCAGTATTTT

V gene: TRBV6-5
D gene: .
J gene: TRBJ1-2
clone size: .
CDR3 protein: CASSYAGTRYGYTF
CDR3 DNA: TGTGCCAGCAGTTACGCAGGGACTCGCTATGGCTACACCTTC

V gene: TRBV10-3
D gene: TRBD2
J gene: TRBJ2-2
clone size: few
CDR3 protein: CAISVTSGRRTGELFF
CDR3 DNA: TGTGCCATCAGTGTAACTAGCGGGAGACGCACCGGGGAGCTGTTTTTT

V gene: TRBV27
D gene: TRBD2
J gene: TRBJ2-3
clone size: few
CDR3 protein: CASSLGLAGGPYF
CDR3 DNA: TGTGCCAGCAGTTTGGGACTAGCGGGAGGCCCTTATTTT

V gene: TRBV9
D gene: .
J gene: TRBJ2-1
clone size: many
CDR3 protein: CASSVEPDEQFF
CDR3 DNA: TGTGCCAGCAGCGTAGAGCCCGATGAGCAGTTCTTC

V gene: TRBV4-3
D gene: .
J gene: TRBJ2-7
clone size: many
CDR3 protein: CASSQDWAGYEQYF
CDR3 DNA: TGCGCCAGCAGCCAAGATTGGGCCGGCTACGAGCAGTACTTC

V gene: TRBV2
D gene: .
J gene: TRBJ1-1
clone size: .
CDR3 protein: CASSGLTGLMGTEAFF
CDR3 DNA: TGTGCCAGCAGTGGCCTGACAGGCCTGATGGGCACTGAAGCTTTCTTT

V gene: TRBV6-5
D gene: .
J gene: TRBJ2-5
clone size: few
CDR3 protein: CASSYVGMGMETQYF
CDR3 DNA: TGTGCCAGCAGTTACGTGGGGATGGGCATGGAGACCCAGTACTTC

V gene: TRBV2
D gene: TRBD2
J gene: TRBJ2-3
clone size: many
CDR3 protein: CAVLAGGRDTQYF
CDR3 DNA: TGTGCCGTACTAGCGGGAGGTAGAGATACGCAGTATTTT

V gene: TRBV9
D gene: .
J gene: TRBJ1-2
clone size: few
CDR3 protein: CASKTGLYGYTF
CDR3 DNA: TGTGCCAGCAAAACAGGGCTCTATGGCTACACCTTC

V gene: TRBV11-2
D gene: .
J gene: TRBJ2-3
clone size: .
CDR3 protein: CASSLDRPADTQYF
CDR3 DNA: TGTGCCAGCAGCTTAGATAGGCCAGCAGATACGCAGTATTTT

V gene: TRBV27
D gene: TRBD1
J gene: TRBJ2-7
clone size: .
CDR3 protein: CASSSRDRGEEQYF
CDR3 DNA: TGTGCCAGCAGTTCCCGGGACAGGGGAGAGGAGCAGTACTTC

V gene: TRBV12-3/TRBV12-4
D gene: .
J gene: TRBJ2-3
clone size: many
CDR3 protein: CASSSRVRTDTQYF
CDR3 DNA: TGTGCCAGCAGTTCCCGGGTCCGCACAGATACGCAGTATTTT

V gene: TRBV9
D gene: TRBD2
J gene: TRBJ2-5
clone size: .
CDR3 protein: CASSSRAGQETQYF
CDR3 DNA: TGTGCCAGCAGCTCCCGAGCGGGGCAAGAGACCCAGTACTTC

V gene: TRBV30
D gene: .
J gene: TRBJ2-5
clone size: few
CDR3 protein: CACSAGTQDQYF
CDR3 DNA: TGTGCCTGTTCCGCGGGAACCCAGGACCAGTACTTC

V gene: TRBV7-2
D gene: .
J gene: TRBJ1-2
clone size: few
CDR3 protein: CASSPGRFPPSNYGYTF
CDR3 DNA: TGTGCCAGCAGCCCTGGGAGGTTCCCACCCTCTAACTATGGCTACACCTTC